This T cell receptor (beta chain) stems from a study of human T cells and chemical hapten exposure. For the study at large: Sensitization used 2% DPC on around 2 cm by around 2 cm upper inner arm skin. Women made up most patients, who had alopecia areata, totalis or universalis.

MiXCR, applied by TCRdb to the RACE reads, yields one record per CDR3 protein. Found here are some 380,000 distinct CDR3 sequences, around 4.8% of them singletons; the top ten hold over 2%. Time point described: patch test 1, 2 weeks after DPC sensitization. Treatment: therapeutic diphenylcyclopropenone sensitization with weekly scalp DPC. Germline V lookup: CDR1 SGDLS, CDR2 YYNGEE. Trimming at V came to 4 bases and at J to 4 bases, leaving 7 bases not matched to a gene. This CDR3 has 15 amino acids. The J gene is TRBJ1-2, the V gene TRBV9, with 10 nucleotides matching TRBD1. This TCR was sampled from a woman aged 45-65 years with alopecia areata. Some clones in this sample may be carry-over from other donors' samples. This sample comprised whole blood, obtained in connection with sensitization to the hapten diphenylcyclopropenone (DPC). The CDR3 loop is CASSPQTGGPYGYTF. The CDR3 DNA reads TGTGCCAGCAGCCCCCAGACAGGGGGCCCCTATGGCTACACCTTC. The variable domain in full, completed from reference TRBV9 and TRBJ1-2, reads DSGVTQTPKHLITATGQRVTLRCSPRSGDLSVYWYQQSLDQGLQFLIQYYNGEERAKGNILERFSAQQFPDLHSELNLSSLELGDSALYFCASSPQTGGPYGYTFGSGTRLTVV.